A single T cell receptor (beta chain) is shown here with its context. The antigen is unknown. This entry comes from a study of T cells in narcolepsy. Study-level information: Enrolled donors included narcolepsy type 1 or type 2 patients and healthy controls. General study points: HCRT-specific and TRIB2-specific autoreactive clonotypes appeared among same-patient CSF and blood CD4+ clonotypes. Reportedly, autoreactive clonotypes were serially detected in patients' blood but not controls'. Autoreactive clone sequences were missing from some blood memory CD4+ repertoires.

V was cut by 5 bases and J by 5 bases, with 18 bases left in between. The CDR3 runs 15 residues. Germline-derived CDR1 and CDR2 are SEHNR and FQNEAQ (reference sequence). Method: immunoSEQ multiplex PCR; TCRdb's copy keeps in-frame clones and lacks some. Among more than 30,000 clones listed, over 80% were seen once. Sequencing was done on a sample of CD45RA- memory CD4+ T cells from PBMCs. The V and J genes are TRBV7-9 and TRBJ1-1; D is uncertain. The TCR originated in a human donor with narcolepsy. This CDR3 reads CASSLTASGNTEAFF. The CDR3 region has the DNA TGTGCCAGCAGCCTAACCGCATCCGGGAATACTGAAGCTTTCTTT.